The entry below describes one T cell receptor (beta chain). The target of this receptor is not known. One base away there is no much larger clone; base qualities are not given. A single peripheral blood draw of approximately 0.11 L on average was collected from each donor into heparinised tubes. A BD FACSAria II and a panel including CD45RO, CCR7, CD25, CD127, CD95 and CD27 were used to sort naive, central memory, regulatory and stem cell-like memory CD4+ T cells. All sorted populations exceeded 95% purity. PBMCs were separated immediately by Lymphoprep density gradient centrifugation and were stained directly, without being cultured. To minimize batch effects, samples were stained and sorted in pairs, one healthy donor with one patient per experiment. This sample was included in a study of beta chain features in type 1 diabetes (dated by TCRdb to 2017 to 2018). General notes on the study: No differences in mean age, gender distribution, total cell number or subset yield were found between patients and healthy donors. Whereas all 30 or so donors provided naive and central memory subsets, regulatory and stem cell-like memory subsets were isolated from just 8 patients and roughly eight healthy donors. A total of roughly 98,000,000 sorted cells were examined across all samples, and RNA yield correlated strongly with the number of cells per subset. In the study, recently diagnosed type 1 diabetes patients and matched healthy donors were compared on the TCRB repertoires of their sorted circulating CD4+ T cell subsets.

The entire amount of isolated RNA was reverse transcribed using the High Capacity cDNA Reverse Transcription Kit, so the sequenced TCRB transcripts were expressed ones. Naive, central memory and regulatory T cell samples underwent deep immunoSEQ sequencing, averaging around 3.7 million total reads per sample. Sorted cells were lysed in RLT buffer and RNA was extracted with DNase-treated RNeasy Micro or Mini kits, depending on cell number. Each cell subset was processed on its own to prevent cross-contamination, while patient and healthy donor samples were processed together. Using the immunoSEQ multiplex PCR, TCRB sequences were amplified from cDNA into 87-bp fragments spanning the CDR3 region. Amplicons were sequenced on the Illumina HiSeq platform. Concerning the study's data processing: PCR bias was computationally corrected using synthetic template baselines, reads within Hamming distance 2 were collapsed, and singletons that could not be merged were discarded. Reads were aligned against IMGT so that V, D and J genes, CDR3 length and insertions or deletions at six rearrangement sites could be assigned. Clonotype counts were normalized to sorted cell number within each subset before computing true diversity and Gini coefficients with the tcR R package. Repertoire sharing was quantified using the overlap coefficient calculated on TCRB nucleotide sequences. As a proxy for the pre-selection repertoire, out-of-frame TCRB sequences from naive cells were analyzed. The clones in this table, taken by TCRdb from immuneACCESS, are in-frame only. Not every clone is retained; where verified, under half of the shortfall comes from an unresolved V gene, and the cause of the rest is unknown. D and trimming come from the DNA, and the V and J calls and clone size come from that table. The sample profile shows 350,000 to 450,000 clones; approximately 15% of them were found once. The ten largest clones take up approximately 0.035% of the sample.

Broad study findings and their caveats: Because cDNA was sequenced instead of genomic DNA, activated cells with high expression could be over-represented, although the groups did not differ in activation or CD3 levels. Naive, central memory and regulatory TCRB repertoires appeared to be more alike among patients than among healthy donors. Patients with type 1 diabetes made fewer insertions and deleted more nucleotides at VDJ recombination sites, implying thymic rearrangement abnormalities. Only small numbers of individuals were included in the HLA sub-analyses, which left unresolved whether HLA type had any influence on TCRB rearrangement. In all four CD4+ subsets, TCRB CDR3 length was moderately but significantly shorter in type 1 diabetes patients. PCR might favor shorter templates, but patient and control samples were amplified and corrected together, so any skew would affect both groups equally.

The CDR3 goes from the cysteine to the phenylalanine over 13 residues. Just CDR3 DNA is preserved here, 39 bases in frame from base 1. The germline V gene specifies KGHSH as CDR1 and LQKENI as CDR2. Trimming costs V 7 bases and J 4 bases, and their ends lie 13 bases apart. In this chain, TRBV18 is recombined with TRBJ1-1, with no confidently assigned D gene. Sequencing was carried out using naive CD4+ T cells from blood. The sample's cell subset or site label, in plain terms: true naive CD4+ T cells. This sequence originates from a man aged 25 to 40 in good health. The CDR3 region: CASCRVPGTEAFF. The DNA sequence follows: TGTGCCAGCTGTCGAGTCCCGGGCACTGAAGCTTTCTTT.